This record looks at one T cell receptor (beta chain) sequence and its context. Ages ranged from about 18 to 89 years, with residence in 24 US areas. The study counted Cohort 3 donors as recovered given two negative PCRs, clearance, or symptom resolution. This specimen belongs to a study of blood T cell repertoires in COVID-19. Across the whole study: T cells, B-cell-depleted T cells, or PBMCs supplied cDNA or gDNA.

Trimming shortened V by 4 bases and J by 4 bases, and 14 bases separated the two germline ends. The CDR3 is 16 amino acids. Germline V gene lookup returns CDR1 MNHNS and CDR2 SASEGT. As handled by the study authors: For nucleated cells, counts were estimated from reference gene primer amplification. Here immunoSEQ multiplex PCR was the method, and the copy in TCRdb shows in-frame clones only, minus some. The V and J calls and clone size are taken from that table; D and trimming were inferred from the DNA. This sample has approximately 160,000 clones, with approximately 80% found just once. The sequencing input was PBMCs or T cells enriched from blood (not recorded which). The sequence was obtained from a woman between 50 and 59 years old who had recovered from COVID-19. This chain links TRBV6-1 with TRBJ1-6; D is unresolved. CDR3 amino acids: CASSARRGRYNSPLHF. The CDR3 bases are TGTGCCAGCAGTGCGAGACGGGGAAGGTATAATTCACCCCTCCACTTT.